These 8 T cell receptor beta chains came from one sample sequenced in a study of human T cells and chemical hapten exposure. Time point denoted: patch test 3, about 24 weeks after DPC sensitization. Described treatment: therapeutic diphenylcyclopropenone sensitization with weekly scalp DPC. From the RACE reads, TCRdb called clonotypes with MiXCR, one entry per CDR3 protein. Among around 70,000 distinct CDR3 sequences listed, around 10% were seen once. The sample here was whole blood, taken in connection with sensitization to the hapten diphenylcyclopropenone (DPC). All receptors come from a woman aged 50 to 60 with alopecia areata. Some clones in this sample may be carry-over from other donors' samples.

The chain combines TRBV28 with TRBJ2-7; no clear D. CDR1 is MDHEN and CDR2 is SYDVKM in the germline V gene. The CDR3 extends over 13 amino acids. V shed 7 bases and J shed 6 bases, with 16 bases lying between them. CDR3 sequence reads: CASTSGLSSEQYF. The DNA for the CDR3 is TGTGCCAGCACTTCGGGTCTATCGTCCGAGCAGTACTTC.

The CDR3 DNA follows: TGTGCCAGCGGGAGAGCCATTGAAGCTTTCTTT. This encodes CASGRAIEAFF. The J gene is TRBJ1-1, the V gene TRBV6-2 or TRBV6-3, with unresolved D. Germline V CDR1 and CDR2: MNHEY, SVGEGT. The CDR3 runs 11 residues. Trimming took off 8 bases at V and 7 bases at J, with 11 bases between the two ends.

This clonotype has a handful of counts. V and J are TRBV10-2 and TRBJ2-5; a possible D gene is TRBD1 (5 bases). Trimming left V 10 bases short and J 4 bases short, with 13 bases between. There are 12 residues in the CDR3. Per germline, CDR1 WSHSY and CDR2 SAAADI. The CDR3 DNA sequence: TGCGCCACCTCGCAGGGTGGAGAGACCCAGTACTTC. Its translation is CATSQGGETQYF.

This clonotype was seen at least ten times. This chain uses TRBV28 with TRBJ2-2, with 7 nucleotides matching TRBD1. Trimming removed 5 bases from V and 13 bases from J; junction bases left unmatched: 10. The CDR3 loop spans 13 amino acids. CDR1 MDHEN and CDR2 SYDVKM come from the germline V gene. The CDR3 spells CASSIQGREGLFF. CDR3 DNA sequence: TGTGCCAGCAGTATACAGGGGAGAGAGGGGCTGTTTTTT.

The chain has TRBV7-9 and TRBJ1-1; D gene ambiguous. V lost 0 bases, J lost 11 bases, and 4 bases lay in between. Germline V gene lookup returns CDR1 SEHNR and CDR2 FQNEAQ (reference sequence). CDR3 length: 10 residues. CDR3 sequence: CASSLAEAFF. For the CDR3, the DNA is TGTGCCAGCAGCTTAGCAGAGGCTTTCTTT.

The DNA for the CDR3 is TGCGCCAGCAGCCCTACTAGCGGCCCGAACACCGGGGAGCTGTTTTTT. Its translation: CASSPTSGPNTGELFF. The rearrangement joins TRBV4-1 to TRBJ2-2, with TRBD2 identical over 8 bases. V was pared by 4 bases and J by 0 bases, with 4 bases of the junction left unmatched. There are 16 residues in the CDR3. Germline V gene lookup returns CDR1 MGHRA and CDR2 YSYEKL.

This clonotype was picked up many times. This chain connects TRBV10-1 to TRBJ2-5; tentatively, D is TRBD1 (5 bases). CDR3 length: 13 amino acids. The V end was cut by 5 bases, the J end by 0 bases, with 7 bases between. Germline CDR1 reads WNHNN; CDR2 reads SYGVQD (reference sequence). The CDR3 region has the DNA TGCGCCAGCAGTCCAGGGTACCAAGAGACCCAGTACTTC. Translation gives CASSPGYQETQYF.

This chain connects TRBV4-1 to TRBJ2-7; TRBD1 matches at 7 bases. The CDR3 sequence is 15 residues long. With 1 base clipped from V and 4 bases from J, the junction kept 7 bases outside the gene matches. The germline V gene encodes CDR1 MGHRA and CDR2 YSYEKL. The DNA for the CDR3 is TGCGCCAGCAGCCAAGCTGAGGGACAGCCGTACGAGCAGTACTTC. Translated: CASSQAEGQPYEQYF.